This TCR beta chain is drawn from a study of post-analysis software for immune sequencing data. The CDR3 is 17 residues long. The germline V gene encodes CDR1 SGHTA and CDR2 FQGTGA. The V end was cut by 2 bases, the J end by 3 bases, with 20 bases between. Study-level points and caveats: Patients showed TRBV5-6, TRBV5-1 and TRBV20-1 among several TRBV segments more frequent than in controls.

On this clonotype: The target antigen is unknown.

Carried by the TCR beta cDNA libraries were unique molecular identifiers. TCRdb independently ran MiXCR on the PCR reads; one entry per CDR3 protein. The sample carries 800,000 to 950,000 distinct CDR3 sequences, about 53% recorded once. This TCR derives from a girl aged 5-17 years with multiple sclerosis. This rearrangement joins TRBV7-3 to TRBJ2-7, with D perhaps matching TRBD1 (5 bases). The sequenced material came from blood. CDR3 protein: CASSLASWSRAGYEQYF. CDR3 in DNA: TGTGCCAGCAGCTTAGCATCATGGTCCAGGGCTGGCTACGAGCAGTACTTC.